This T cell receptor (beta chain) was captured by sequencing in a study of T cell responses to AZD1222 COVID-19 vaccine. Overall study findings and caveats: Variant regions that are unmutated are reportedly the target of nearly half of spike-specific TCRs.

Libraries were prepared by immunoSEQ multiplex PCR; TCRdb keeps only in-frame clonotypes and omits some of them. The data hold some 110,000 clones, with around 90% observed a single time. Germline lookup yields CDR1 SQVTM and CDR2 ANQGSEA. Deletions cut 7 bases from V and 3 bases from J, with 10 bases between. The CDR3 loop spans 11 amino acids. About this clone: No antigen is known for it.

The V and J genes are TRBV29-1 and TRBJ2-7; D might be TRBD2 (5 bases). The sequence came from an adult who received the AZD1222 COVID-19 vaccine. The specimen comprised peripheral blood, sampled 28 days after the second AZD1222 dose. CDR3 bases: TGCAGCGCCGGTCGGGGCTACGAGCAGTACTTC. Encoded protein: CSAGRGYEQYF.